Listed below are T cell receptor beta chains from one sample, sequenced in a study of regulatory T cells in long-lasting Graves disease. In TCRdb, the multiplex PCR reads were re-called with MiXCR into one record per CDR3 protein. In the table there are fewer than 650,000 distinct CDR3 sequences, under 20% of which are singletons. These data were also filed under a second study, of T cells in Graves' hyperthyroidism and ophthalmopathy.

Material: peripheral blood mononuclear cells (PBMCs), obtained at new diagnosis, from a patient treated with antithyroid drugs. The receptors derive from a woman aged 25 to 39 with Graves disease. CDR3s include the opening cysteine and the closing phenylalanine or tryptophan. A D gene is named only where the DNA matches it firmly. Part of the rows lack a size; the others show once, few, many or a class for expanded clones.

V	size	J	D	DNA	CDR3
TRBV19	-	TRBJ1-5	-	TGTGCCAGTAGTATTATGACAGATAGCAATCAGCCCCAGCATTTT	CASSIMTDSNQPQHF
TRBV28	many	TRBJ2-7	-	TGTGCCAGCAGTCCGGGGGCCACCTCCTACGAGCAGTACTTC	CASSPGATSYEQYF
TRBV6-1	few	TRBJ1-2	-	TGTGCCAGCTATACGATAGGAACAGGACTTAGTGGCTACACCTTC	CASYTIGTGLSGYTF
TRBV3-1	many	TRBJ1-5	-	TGTGCCAGCAGCCGCGGACAGCAAACTCAGCCCCAGCATTTT	CASSRGQQTQPQHF
TRBV2	many	TRBJ2-3	-	TGTGCCAGCAAGCGGTTCACAGATACGCAGTATTTT	CASKRFTDTQYF
TRBV29-1	many	TRBJ1-1	TRBD1	TGCAGCGCCCAAGCGGGAAACAGGGGGTACGCCATGAACACTGAAGCTTTCTTT	CSAQAGNRGYAMNTEAFF
TRBV30	-	TRBJ1-2	TRBD1	TGTGCCTGGAGCCAGGGGGTGGGGATGTATGGCTACACCTTC	CAWSQGVGMYGYTF
TRBV30	many	TRBJ1-1	-	TGTGCCTGGAGCCAGGGCACTGAAGCTTTCTTT	CAWSQGTEAFF
TRBV28	many	TRBJ2-5	-	TGTGCCAGCAGGCCGTGGACTCGTGAACAAGAGACCCAGTACTTC	CASRPWTREQETQYF
TRBV18	-	TRBJ2-7	TRBD1	TGTGCCAGCTCACCTGGGACAGGGAGCCACGAGCAGTACTTC	CASSPGTGSHEQYF
TRBV20-1	many	TRBJ1-6	TRBD1	TGCAGTGCTAGAGTAGGGACAGGCGATTCACCCCTCCACTTT	CSARVGTGDSPLHF
TRBV10-2	-	TRBJ2-5	-	TGCGCCAGCTTAGGCCAAGTTGCGAAGACCCAGTACTTC	CASLGQVAKTQYF
TRBV28	many	TRBJ1-1	-	TGTGCCAGCAGTCTACCCCAAACGGTCTCGTGGAAGGCTTTCTTT	CASSLPQTVSWKAFF
TRBV7-6	many	TRBJ2-1	TRBD1	TGTGCCAGCAAGACAGGGCCATCCTACAATGAGCAGTTCTTC	CASKTGPSYNEQFF
TRBV6-1	few	TRBJ1-2	-	TGTGCCAGCACGGTTCAATTTTATTATGGCTACACCTTC	CASTVQFYYGYTF
TRBV12-3/TRBV12-4	many	TRBJ2-2	-	TGTGCCAGCAGGCCTTTTCCCGGGGAGCTGTTTTTT	CASRPFPGELFF
TRBV2	many	TRBJ1-6	TRBD1	TGTGCCAGCAGTGAAGGGACAGGGGGCAATTCACCCCTCCACTTT	CASSEGTGGNSPLHF
TRBV7-2	-	TRBJ1-2	-	TGTGCCAGCAGCTTATCCGCCCAACTCGTTCATGGCTACACCTTC	CASSLSAQLVHGYTF
TRBV7-6	-	TRBJ1-1	-	TGTGCCAGCAGCTTAGAATCCCCCTTCATAAACACTGAAGCTTTCTTT	CASSLESPFINTEAFF
TRBV20-1	many	TRBJ2-5	TRBD2	TGCAGTGCTACGAGCGGGATACAGGTTGGGACCCAGTACTTC	CSATSGIQVGTQYF
TRBV28	many	TRBJ2-1	TRBD2	TGTGCCAGCAGTGCGGAATTAGCGGGAGGTATCGGTGAGCAGTTCTTC	CASSAELAGGIGEQFF
TRBV28	-	TRBJ1-6	-	TGTGCCAGCAGTTCACACGGGATCGGTAATTCACCCCTCCACTTT	CASSSHGIGNSPLHF
TRBV5-1	few	TRBJ2-1	TRBD2	TGCGCCAGCAGCTTGGTGTGGGAGGGCCACTATGAGCAGTTCTTC	CASSLVWEGHYEQFF
TRBV7-9	-	TRBJ2-2	-	TGTGCCAGCAGCTTGAAACTTATGATTCGCACCGGGGAGCTGTTTTTT	CASSLKLMIRTGELFF
TRBV5-1	many	TRBJ2-1	TRBD2	TGCGCCAGCAGCCTGGGCTGGTCGGGACTAGAGGGGAATGAGCAGTTCTTC	CASSLGWSGLEGNEQFF
TRBV12-3/TRBV12-4	many	TRBJ1-2	-	TGTGCCAGCAGCCGTGGACAGAACTATGGCTACACCTTC	CASSRGQNYGYTF
TRBV7-9	-	TRBJ2-1	TRBD2	TGTGCCAGCAGCTTAGCTAGTCGATTGGGTTCTCGGGGAGGGCAATACAATGAGCAGTTCTTC	CASSLASRLGSRGGQYNEQFF
TRBV28	many	TRBJ1-1	-	TGTGCCAGCAGTCACCCGATGGGGAACACTGAAGCTTTCTTT	CASSHPMGNTEAFF
TRBV20-1	few	TRBJ1-1	TRBD1	TGCAGTGCTTGGACAGGGGGGAGAACTTTCTTT	CSAWTGGRTFF
TRBV20-1	few	TRBJ1-5	TRBD1	TGCAGTGCCCGCGGTAAAGGGGGCGTTACTGTTAGCAATCAGCCCCAGCATTTT	CSARGKGGVTVSNQPQHF
TRBV6-1	few	TRBJ2-3	TRBD2	TGTGCCAGCAGTCTTACCCCGGCCGGACTAGCGGGAAGGACAGATACGCAGTATTTT	CASSLTPAGLAGRTDTQYF
TRBV7-9	-	TRBJ2-7	TRBD1	TGTGCCAGCAGTGGGCCGGGACAGTTCTACGAGCAGTACTTC	CASSGPGQFYEQYF
TRBV2	-	TRBJ2-3	TRBD2	TGTGCCAGGGCGGGACTAGCGGGGTTTCCTAGCACAGATACGCAGTATTTT	CARAGLAGFPSTDTQYF